This T cell receptor beta chain was retrieved from a study of spatial heterogeneity in lung cancer. Study results and caveats: Mutation counts in tumors were tracked by counts of expanded intratumoral alpha and beta TCRs.

Deletions cut 4 bases from V and 1 base from J, with 12 bases between. Germline V CDR1 and CDR2: MNHEY, SVGEGT. The CDR3 consists of 15 residues. TCRdb ran MiXCR on the 5' RACE reads and lists one entry per CDR3 protein. The data hold under 9,500 distinct CDR3 sequences, with about 8% observed a single time. This clonotype is labeled medium-sized. Its antigen is as yet unknown. The time point denotes: sample taken at primary tumor resection. The input for sequencing was lung tumor tissue, taken at surgery. The genes are TRBV6-2 or TRBV6-3 and TRBJ2-3; D gene uncertain. The TCR was taken from a male donor with early-stage non-small cell lung cancer. CDR3 amino acids: CASSSPSDGTDTQYF. The CDR3, as DNA: TGTGCCAGCAGTTCGCCCAGTGACGGCACAGATACGCAGTATTTT.